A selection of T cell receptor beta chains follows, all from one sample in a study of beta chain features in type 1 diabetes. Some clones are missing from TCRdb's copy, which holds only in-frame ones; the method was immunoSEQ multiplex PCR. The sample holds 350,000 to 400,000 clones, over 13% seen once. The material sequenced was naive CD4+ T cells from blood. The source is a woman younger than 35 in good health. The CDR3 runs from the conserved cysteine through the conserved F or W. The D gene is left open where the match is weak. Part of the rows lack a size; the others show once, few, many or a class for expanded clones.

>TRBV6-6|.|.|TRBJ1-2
CASSYREAGGYTF
TGTGCCAGCAGTTACCGGGAGGCCGGGGGCTACACCTTC
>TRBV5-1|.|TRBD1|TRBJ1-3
CASSATPGQDRHTIYF
TGCGCCAGCAGCGCGACGCCAGGACAGGACAGACACACCATATATTTT
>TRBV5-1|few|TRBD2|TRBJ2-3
CASSSGASGSPDTQYF
TGCGCCAGCAGCTCCGGGGCTAGCGGGAGCCCAGATACGCAGTATTTT
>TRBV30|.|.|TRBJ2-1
CAGGFMAEQFF
TGTGCCGGAGGGTTTATGGCTGAGCAGTTCTTC
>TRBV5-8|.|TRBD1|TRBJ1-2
CASSLVYHSGQNYGYTF
TGTGCCAGCAGCTTGGTGTACCACTCGGGACAGAACTATGGCTACACCTTC
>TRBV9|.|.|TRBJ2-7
CASSVGPTEAEQYF
TGTGCCAGCAGCGTAGGGCCAACCGAGGCAGAGCAGTACTTC
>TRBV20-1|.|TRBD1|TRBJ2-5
CSASQGDHQYF
TGCAGTGCTAGCCAGGGGGATCACCAGTACTTC
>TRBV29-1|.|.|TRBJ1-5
CSVAMTENQPQHF
TGCAGCGTTGCCATGACAGAAAATCAGCCCCAGCATTTT
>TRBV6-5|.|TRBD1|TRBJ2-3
CASSARTGTLDTQYF
TGTGCCAGCAGTGCCAGGACAGGGACGTTGGATACGCAGTATTTT
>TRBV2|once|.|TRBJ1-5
CASNTGFNQPQHF
TGTGCCAGCAACACGGGGTTCAATCAGCCCCAGCATTTT
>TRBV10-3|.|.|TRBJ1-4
CAIRGDATNEKLFF
TGTGCCATCAGAGGGGATGCAACTAATGAAAAACTGTTTTTT
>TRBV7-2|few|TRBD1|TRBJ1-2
CASSPPRDRGSYGYTF
TGTGCCAGCAGCCCCCCCCGGGACAGGGGAAGCTATGGCTACACCTTC
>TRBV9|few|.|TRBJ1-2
CASSGTGFLGGYTF
TGTGCCAGCAGCGGAACAGGATTTTTGGGCGGCTACACCTTC
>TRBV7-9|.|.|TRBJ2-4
CASSPPVNIQYF
TGTGCCAGCAGCCCCCCCGTAAACATTCAGTACTTC
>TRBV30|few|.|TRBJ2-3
CAWTQGIDTQYF
TGTGCCTGGACCCAGGGTATAGATACGCAGTATTTT
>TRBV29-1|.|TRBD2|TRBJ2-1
CSVELGLAGGNEQFF
TGCAGCGTTGAACTTGGGCTAGCGGGAGGGAATGAGCAGTTCTTC
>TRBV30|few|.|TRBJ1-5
CAWSLARHSNQPQHF
TGTGCCTGGAGTTTGGCCCGCCATAGCAATCAGCCCCAGCATTTT
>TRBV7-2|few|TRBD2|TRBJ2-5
CASRLAGVTETQYF
TGTGCCAGCAGACTAGCGGGAGTAACGGAGACCCAGTACTTC
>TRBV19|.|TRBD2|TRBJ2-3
CASSMGLSTDTQYF
TGTGCCAGTAGTATGGGACTAAGCACAGATACGCAGTATTTT
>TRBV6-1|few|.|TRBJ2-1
CASSEMGAVYNEQFF
TGTGCCAGCAGTGAGATGGGGGCTGTATACAATGAGCAGTTCTTC
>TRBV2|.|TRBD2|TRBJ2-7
CASVMGLAGADEQYF
TGTGCCAGCGTGATGGGACTAGCGGGAGCAGACGAGCAGTACTTC
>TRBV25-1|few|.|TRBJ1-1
CASSESTTGNTEAFF
TGTGCCAGCAGTGAATCAACGACAGGGAACACTGAAGCTTTCTTT
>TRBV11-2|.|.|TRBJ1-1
CASSLQRRTEAFF
TGTGCCAGCAGCCTTCAGCGGAGAACTGAAGCTTTCTTT
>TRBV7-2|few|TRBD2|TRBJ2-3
CASSTRLAGGGTDTQYF
TGTGCCAGCAGCACTCGACTAGCGGGAGGAGGCACAGATACGCAGTATTTT
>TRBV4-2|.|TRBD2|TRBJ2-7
CASSQEGGLARSYEQYF
TGTGCCAGCAGCCAAGAAGGCGGACTAGCGAGGTCCTACGAGCAGTACTTC
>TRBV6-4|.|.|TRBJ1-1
CASSVQGNTEAFF
TGTGCCAGCAGTGTTCAGGGGAACACTGAAGCTTTCTTT
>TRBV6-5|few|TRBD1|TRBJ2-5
CASSRQGEETQYF
TGTGCCAGCAGTCGACAGGGGGAAGAGACCCAGTACTTC
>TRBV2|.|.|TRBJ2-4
CASSEGFAVAKNIQYF
TGTGCCAGCAGTGAAGGGTTTGCGGTGGCCAAAAACATTCAGTACTTC
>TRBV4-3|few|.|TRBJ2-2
CASSQSGAWAGELFF
TGCGCCAGCAGCCAATCAGGGGCATGGGCCGGGGAGCTGTTTTTT
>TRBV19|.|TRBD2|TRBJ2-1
CASTLGTSGYNEQFF
TGTGCCAGTACATTGGGGACTAGCGGGTACAATGAGCAGTTCTTC
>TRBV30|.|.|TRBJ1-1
CAWSVSRGNTEAFF
TGTGCCTGGAGTGTCAGCCGGGGGAACACTGAAGCTTTCTTT
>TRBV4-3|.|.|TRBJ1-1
CASSQDLATEAFF
TGCGCCAGCAGCCAAGATCTCGCGACTGAAGCTTTCTTT
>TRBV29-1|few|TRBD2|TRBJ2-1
CSVESGRRYEQFF
TGCAGCGTTGAGAGCGGGAGGAGGTATGAGCAGTTCTTC
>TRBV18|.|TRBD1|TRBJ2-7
CASSPGQGSAYEQYF
TGTGCCAGCTCACCTGGACAGGGGTCCGCGTACGAGCAGTACTTC
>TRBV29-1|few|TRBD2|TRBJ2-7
CSVELGTSGRSYEQYF
TGCAGCGTTGAGTTGGGGACTAGCGGGAGAAGCTACGAGCAGTACTTC
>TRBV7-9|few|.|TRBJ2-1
CASSLRIGNEQFF
TGTGCCAGCAGCTTAAGGATCGGGAATGAGCAGTTCTTC
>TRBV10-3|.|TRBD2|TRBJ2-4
CAIRAGGGNIQYF
TGTGCCATCAGGGCGGGAGGTGGAAACATTCAGTACTTC
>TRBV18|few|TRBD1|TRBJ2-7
CASSRVPGTGGPSMYEQYF
TGTGCCAGCTCACGGGTGCCCGGGACAGGGGGCCCTTCGATGTACGAGCAGTACTTC
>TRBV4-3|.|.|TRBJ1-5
CASSQDWTANQPQHF
TGCGCCAGCAGCCAAGATTGGACAGCCAATCAGCCCCAGCATTTT
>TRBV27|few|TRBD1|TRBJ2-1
CASTGEWPFRYNEQFF
TGTGCCAGTACAGGGGAGTGGCCCTTTAGGTACAATGAGCAGTTCTTC
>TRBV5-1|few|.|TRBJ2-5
CASRGRGREETQYF
TGCGCCAGCCGTGGAAGGGGGAGGGAAGAGACCCAGTACTTC
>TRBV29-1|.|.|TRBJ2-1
CSVEPQLAPHAEFF
TGCAGCGTTGAGCCCCAACTAGCACCACACGCGGAGTTCTTC
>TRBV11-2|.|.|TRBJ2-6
CASSLAIPLANVLTF
TGTGCCAGCAGCTTAGCTATACCCCTTGCCAACGTCCTGACTTTC
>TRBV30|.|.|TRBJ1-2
CAWSVGRTYGYTF
TGTGCCTGGAGTGTTGGGCGCACCTATGGCTACACCTTC
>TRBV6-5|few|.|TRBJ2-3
CASSSLSPNTQYF
TGTGCCAGCAGTTCCTTGTCCCCTAATACGCAGTATTTT
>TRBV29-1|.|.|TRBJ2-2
CSVAGRTNTGELFF
TGCAGCGTCGCGGGCAGGACGAACACCGGGGAGCTGTTTTTT
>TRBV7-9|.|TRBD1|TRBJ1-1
CASTGQGSTEAFF
TGTGCCAGCACCGGACAGGGTTCCACTGAAGCTTTCTTT
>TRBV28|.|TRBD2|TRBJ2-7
CASKYLAGEGPYEQYF
TGTGCCAGCAAGTACCTAGCGGGAGAGGGCCCCTACGAGCAGTACTTC
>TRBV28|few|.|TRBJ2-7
CASRINNPGHEQYF
TGTGCCAGCAGAATAAACAACCCAGGGCATGAGCAGTACTTC
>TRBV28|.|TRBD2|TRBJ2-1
CASRGLAGLHSYNEQFF
TGTGCCAGCAGAGGACTAGCGGGACTCCACTCCTACAATGAGCAGTTCTTC
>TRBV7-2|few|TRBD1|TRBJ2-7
CASSFWTGDIYEQYF
TGTGCCAGCAGCTTCTGGACAGGGGACATCTACGAGCAGTACTTC
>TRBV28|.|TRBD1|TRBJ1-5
CASSTTPGQGREPQHF
TGTGCCAGCAGTACTACCCCGGGACAGGGGAGAGAGCCCCAGCATTTT
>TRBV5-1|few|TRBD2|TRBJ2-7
CASSPLDLGGEQYF
TGCGCCAGCAGCCCCTTGGATCTCGGGGGGGAGCAGTACTTC